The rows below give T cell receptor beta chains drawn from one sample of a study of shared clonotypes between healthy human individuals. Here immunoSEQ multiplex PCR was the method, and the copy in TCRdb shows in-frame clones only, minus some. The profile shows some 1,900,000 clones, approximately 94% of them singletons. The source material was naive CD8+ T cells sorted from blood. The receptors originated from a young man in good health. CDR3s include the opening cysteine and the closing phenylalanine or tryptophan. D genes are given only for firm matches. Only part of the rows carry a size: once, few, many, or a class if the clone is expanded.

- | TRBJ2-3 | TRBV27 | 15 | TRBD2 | TGTGCCAGCAGTTGGACTAGCGGGGAGTTAAATACGCAGTATTTT | CASSWTSGELNTQYF
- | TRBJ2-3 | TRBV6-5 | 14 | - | TGTGCCAGCAGTTCAAAGACTAGCACAGATACGCAGTATTTT | CASSSKTSTDTQYF
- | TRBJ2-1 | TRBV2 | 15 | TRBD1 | TGTGCCAGCAGGCTGGGACAGAGCTCCTACAATGAGCAGTTCTTC | CASRLGQSSYNEQFF
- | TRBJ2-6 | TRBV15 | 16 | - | TGTGCCACCAGCAGAGATAGCCAGGGGGGCGGCAACGTCCTGACTTTC | CATSRDSQGGGNVLTF
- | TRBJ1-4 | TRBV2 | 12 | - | TGTGCCAGCAGTGAGAGGAATGAAAAACTGTTTTTT | CASSERNEKLFF
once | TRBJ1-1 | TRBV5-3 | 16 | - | TGTGCCAGAAGCGACCTAATTCGGGGATTGGGCACTGAAGCTTTCTTT | CARSDLIRGLGTEAFF
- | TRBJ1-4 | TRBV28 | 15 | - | TGTGCCAGCAGTGGAGTTTTGACCGAATTTGAAAAACTGTTTTTT | CASSGVLTEFEKLFF
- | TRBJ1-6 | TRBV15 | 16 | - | TGTGCCACCAGCAGAGAGAGAGGGTTCGATAATTCACCCCTCCACTTT | CATSRERGFDNSPLHF
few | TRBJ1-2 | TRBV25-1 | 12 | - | TGTGCCAGCAGTGTGGTGTCTGGTGGCTACACCTTC | CASSVVSGGYTF
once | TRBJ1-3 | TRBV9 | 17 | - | TGTGCCAGCAGCCCTCGCCTATTGGGTTCCTCTGGAAACACCATATATTTT | CASSPRLLGSSGNTIYF
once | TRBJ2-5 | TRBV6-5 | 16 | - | TGTGCCAGCAGTTACTCCGACAGGGAGGGAAAAGAGGCCCAGTACTTC | CASSYSDREGKEAQYF